The TCR beta chain under discussion was sequenced for a study of cytomegalovirus exposure and HLA in healthy donors (dated by TCRdb to about 2017). Context from the whole study: An earlier analysis of roughly 500 of the donors reported 250 to 350 Gb of sequence data and 120 million or so unique TCR beta sequences from roughly 200 million T cells. The study used immunosequencing to profile the T cell repertoires of some 600 subjects and linked those repertoires to cytomegalovirus serostatus. All discovery cohort repertoires had been generated using a single sequencing platform. A later genetic analysis used genome-wide SNP genotypes for about 60% of the roughly 700 donors, treating that subset as a discovery cohort. To decide whether each TCR beta V gene segment behaved as functional or pseudogenic, an earlier analysis of approximately 590 of the donors relied on high-throughput TCR beta sequencing. HLA typing included class I and class II loci at four-digit resolution. A later analysis re-examined previously published TCR beta repertoires from just over 650 donors and added high-resolution HLA genotyping to investigate patterns of TCR occurrence. On average, around 230,000 unique TCR beta nucleotide sequences were sequenced per donor among 398 genotyped donors of the cohort, with around 19% of those sequences being non-productive. Because of strong linkage in the cohort, five DR-DQ haplotypes were treated as single units for association and clustering. The aim of the study was to test whether cataloging public T cell receptors could identify signatures of past pathogen exposure. Of the approximately 400 genotyped donors, approximately 82% fell in the genetic ancestry cluster associated with self-reported Caucasian donors. In the later analysis, no new phenotypic data were used to find candidate immune exposures; instead, reliance was placed on TCR beta sequences and their occurrence across donors. Donor age, sex, ethnicity and CMV serostatus were compiled together with the repertoire data. Typing coverage varied by locus: roughly 620-630 donors for A, B, C, DRB1 and DQB1; under 550 for DQA1; about 600 for DPA1; around 490 for DPB1. A separate validation cohort of roughly 130 different subjects was used in addition to the approximately 670-subject first cohort. The study combined high-throughput TCR immunosequencing, statistical association of individual TCRs with disease status, and machine learning to predict cytomegalovirus infection status. An early release covering more than 500 HLA-typed donors comprised approximately 300 gigabases of sequencing data and approximately 85 million unique TCR sequences. Study-wide findings and limitations: A further reported finding was that TCR beta sequences accurately predicted the HLA-A and HLA-B alleles for most subjects in the first cohort. The presence/absence analyses assumed that sequencing depth was roughly uniform across donors, and that assumption may not be true. The authors suggested that the approach could potentially be generalized to other disease states and immunological phenotypes. While some public TCRs were present in many individuals, most TCR sequences turned up only very rarely across donors. The only immune exposure information available for the cohort was CMV serostatus. V-gene and J-gene trimming of TCR beta chains was associated with a missense DCLRE1C variant in a later genetic analysis, and the association was replicated in an independent cohort. Because HLA typing was unavailable for some donors at each locus, only the typed subset was used in association tests. Correlated functional status among segregating V segments might be attributable to linkage disequilibrium, but an unknown experimental factor could not be ruled out. When HLA alleles, especially DR and DQ, strongly co-occurred, attributing TCR associations to individual alleles was difficult. According to a later analysis, parvovirus B19, influenza, CMV and Epstein-Barr virus appeared linked to several top co-occurrence clusters. Broadly in line with IMGT annotations, most TCR beta V segments showed up in productive rearrangements about 87% or about 30% of the time in an earlier analysis of approximately 640 of the donors. Most CMV-associated TCR beta chains appeared to be HLA-restricted in a later analysis, and the HLA associations seemed to be driven largely by CMV exposure. Specific HLA alleles were associated with more than 15,000 TCR beta sequences at a false discovery rate of 0.05 in a later analysis. A later genetic analysis reported fewer N-insertions in productive TCRs among donors in an Asian-associated ancestry cluster than the approximately 700-donor mean. A cluster of highly shared sequence variants was judged likely to be a technical artifact of the sequencing pipeline. Because counts were too low, around 17 rarely observed V segments, including chromosome 9 orphons, were left out of the earlier analysis of approximately 580 of the donors. A later analysis found that TCR association rates varied across HLA loci, with DRB1 alleles showing the most associated TCRs and HLA-C alleles the fewest. In vitro tests confirmed that a few of the cytomegalovirus-associated TCR beta chains recognize cytomegalovirus antigens. In this cohort, only TCR beta chains were sequenced, and detectable features were limited by the absence of alpha or paired-chain data. Some IMGT-functional V segments, including TRBV6-2 and TRBV6-3, could not be told apart with the 87-base-pair reads, so those segments were excluded. In the study, some 160 TCR beta chains were listed as associated with cytomegalovirus. In a later analysis, HLA-associated TCR beta chains showed more clonal expansion and lower generation probabilities than non-associated chains that were equally common. Cytomegalovirus status was reported to be diagnosed by the classifier with high specificity and sensitivity in both the original and validation cohorts.

In total, roughly 670 healthy bone marrow donors made up the cohort. Cohort members were all nominally healthy when sampled, although unrecorded immune exposures were likely present. The donor tested CMV seropositive and was one of the 289 seropositive cohort members. A peripheral blood sample was collected from each donor, and TCR beta sequencing was performed on peripheral blood mononuclear cells. Genomic DNA extraction from the blood cell samples was performed with the Qiagen DNeasy Blood Extraction Kit. Including cysteine and phenylalanine, the CDR3 has 13 amino acids. Only the CDR3 portion is preserved as DNA: 39 bases, with reading frame beginning at the first base. Via the germline V gene, CDR1 is SGHRS and CDR2 YFSETQ. Trimming at the junction amounts to 4 bases on V and 1 base on J, and the germline ends lie 8 bases apart. The library was built by means of the immunoSEQ multiplex PCR assay. A mixture of 60 forward primers for TCR Vbeta segments and 13 reverse primers for TCR Jbeta segments was used in the multiplex PCR. The CDR3 region of rearranged TCR beta genes was amplified from genomic DNA by a multiplex PCR assay. The amplified TCR beta libraries were sequenced on the Illumina HiSeq System as 87-base-pair reads. Turning to the authors' computational methods: In a later analysis, about 80 million unique TCR beta chains were counted across the approximately 670 repertoires, and roughly 11 million of these chains were shared by at least two donors. Raw reads were error-corrected and collapsed into unique sequences by a nearest-neighbor algorithm in which closely related sequences were merged to remove PCR and sequencing errors. V, D and J gene segments were assigned by aligning CDR3 sequences to IMGT reference sequences. For a sequence to be retained, at least a six-nucleotide match to both a V gene segment and a J gene segment was required. Rearrangements were classified as productive when the CDR3 lacked stop codons and remained in frame with V and J, and all other rearrangements were classified as non-productive. CDR3 was defined according to IMGT convention as the region running from the second conserved V-encoded cysteine to the conserved J-encoded phenylalanine. Sequences without an unambiguous match to a single V gene segment were excluded from the earlier analysis of 450 to 750 of the donors. An earlier analysis of over 450 of the donors classified V segments as functional when productive rearrangements were above 56.7% and as segregating when the standard deviation between donors was above 5%. A statistical classification framework was built to diagnose cytomegalovirus status from the catalog of TCR beta chain sequences. V and J gene assignment, in a later analysis, came from comparing TCR nucleotide sequences with IMGT/GENE-DB human TR gene sequences. Using the TCRdist pipeline, a later analysis assigned CDR3 sequences along with most-parsimonious VDJ recombination scenarios. In a later analysis, every TCR beta chain was defined by the combination of its CDR3 amino acid sequence and its V-gene family, and reads without a unique V-gene family were dropped. In a later analysis, 450 to 600 highly shared, low-generation-probability nucleotide sequences were removed to address suspected cross-contamination and a sequencing artifact. A later analysis calculated a clonal expansion index for each public chain from normalized within-repertoire ranks of inferred template counts. A later analysis computed generation probabilities with a VDJ recombination model fitted to out-of-frame rearrangements, and checked the results against IGoR. Hypergeometric tests were used in a later analysis to score TCR-TCR, TCR-HLA and TCR-CMV co-occurrence, with a repertoire-size bias correction applied to the TCR pairs. To estimate false discovery rates, a later analysis permuted the HLA or CMV assignments 20 times. In a later analysis, co-occurring TCRs were grouped with DBSCAN, and TCRdist sequence similarity was added when clustering was performed within HLA-allele-positive subsets. For co-occurrence clustering, repertoires with fewer than 30,000 or more than 120,000 public chains were excluded, along with roughly five repertoires with anomalous nucleotide sharing. This immuneACCESS table, as held by TCRdb, lists in-frame sequences with V and J called but not all clones. Of the missing ones, under half trace to an unresolved V gene in checked studies; the others have no known cause. Clone size and V and J calls were adopted from that table, with D and trimming inferred from the DNA. This sample is represented by some 130,000 clones; roughly 60% of them were singletons. The ten top clones hold about 9% of the sample.

Regarding this clone: Its antigen has not been determined. Qualities for individual bases were not recorded, and no much larger clone is one base off.

This chain joins TRBV5-1 to TRBJ2-5, with no reliable assignment of the D segment. The specimen was PBMCs. The sequence came from a man aged 35-49 years in good health and CMV-seropositive. The DNA is TGCGCCAGCAGCAAAGCACCCCAAGAGACCCAGTACTTC. Its amino acids are CASSKAPQETQYF.